One and the same sample provided the 18 T cell receptor beta chains below, sequenced in a study of shared clonotypes between healthy human individuals. The repertoire was sequenced with immunoSEQ multiplex PCR; TCRdb's copy has only in-frame clones and lacks some. This table holds over 2 million clones, over 85% found once. The specimen sequenced was naive CD4+ T cells sorted from blood. Subset specified: CD45RA+ positively selected. The receptors shown here come from a young man in good health.

CDR3 DNA sequence: TGTGCCATCAGTGAGTCTCCGCCAGGGGCCGCCCAGGAGGGCGCTTTCTTT. Its protein product is CAISESPPGAAQEGAFF. The chain couples TRBV10-3 to TRBJ1-1; D possibly corresponds to TRBD1 (6 bases). Germline CDR1 is ENHRY and CDR2 is SYGVKD. The V end lost 0 bases, the J end lost 11 bases, and 25 bases lay between the germline ends. The CDR3 sequence is 17 residues long.

About this clone: Other nucleotide sequences from this sample produce the same CDR3. J is TRBJ1-5 and V is TRBV5-6; 7 bases are a match to TRBD1. The junction had 2 bases not matched to a gene; V was cut back by 2 bases and J by 0 bases. From germline, CDR1 is SGHDT and CDR2 YYEEEE. CDR3 size: 15 residues. CDR3: CASSLQGSSNQPQHF. CDR3 coding DNA: TGTGCCAGCAGCTTACAGGGGAGTAGCAATCAGCCCCAGCATTTT.

V usage is TRBV18 and J usage is TRBJ2-2; 9 bases match TRBD1. V lost 3 bases, J lost 6 bases, and 14 bases stayed unmatched. Germline-derived CDR1 and CDR2 are KGHSH and LQKENI. The CDR3 has 18 amino acids. CDR3 in DNA: TGTGCCAGCTCACCGCTTACCTTCACAGGGGGCAAGTCCGGGGAGCTGTTTTTT. It translates to CASSPLTFTGGKSGELFF.

V gene TRBV11-1 combines with J gene TRBJ2-1; 9 nucleotides agree with TRBD1. This CDR3 is 15 amino acids long. Unmatched junction bases numbered 7, after V lost 5 bases and J lost 5 bases. Germline V CDR1 and CDR2: SGHAT, FQDESV (reference sequence). In nucleotides, the CDR3 is TGTGCCAGCAGCCTTGGGACAGGGAGGAACAATGAGCAGTTCTTC. Its translation: CASSLGTGRNNEQFF. The complete variable domain, with remaining parts taken from reference TRBV11-1 and TRBJ2-1, reads EAEVAQSPRYKITEKSQAVAFWCDPISGHATLYWYRQILGQGPELLVQFQDESVVDDSQLPKDRFSAERLKGVDSTLKIQPAELGDSAMYLCASSLGTGRNNEQFFGPGTRLTVL.

CDR3 in amino acids: CASSPRDRDDYGYTF. The CDR3, as DNA: TGTGCCAGCAGCCCGAGGGACAGGGATGATTACGGCTACACCTTC. This chain uses TRBV7-3 with TRBJ1-2; the match to TRBD1 covers 9 bases. CDR1 and CDR2 (germline): SGHTA, FQGTGA. The CDR3 has 15 residues. Germline trimming cut 5 bases from V and 8 bases from J; bases unmatched to any gene: 12.

This clone occurred once. The chain recombines TRBV10-2 with TRBJ2-2, with TRBD2 identical over 10 bases. Germline-derived CDR1 and CDR2 are WSHSY and SAAADI. CDR3 length: 13 residues. J was trimmed by 8 bases and V by 4 bases; bases with no gene match: 1. DNA of the CDR3: TGCGCCAGCAGTGCTAGCGGGAGTGGGGAGCTGTTTTTT. Translation gives CASSASGSGELFF.

This chain connects TRBV7-3 to TRBJ2-5, with D possibly being TRBD1 or TRBD2 (6 bases each). The CDR3 consists of 15 residues. V was clipped by 5 bases and J by 5 bases, with 18 bases between them. Germline V CDR1 and CDR2: SGHTA, FQGTGA. Here the CDR3 reads CASSPRGGRGETQYF. The CDR3 nucleotides are TGTGCCAGCAGCCCAAGAGGGGGGCGAGGGGAGACCCAGTACTTC.

This clone was detected once. V and J are TRBV5-1 and TRBJ2-1; D call uncertain. There are 13 residues in the CDR3. The germline CDR1 and CDR2 sequences are SGHRS and YFSETQ. V lost 3 bases to trimming and J lost 6 bases, with 10 bases between them. The CDR3 here is CASSSAVGNEQFF. Here the CDR3 DNA reads TGCGCCAGCAGCTCAGCAGTGGGCAATGAGCAGTTCTTC.

Worth noting for this clone: Other DNA sequences from this sample encode an identical CDR3 as well. V and J are TRBV5-1 and TRBJ2-7; TRBD1 agrees at 7 bases. CDR1 and CDR2 from the germline V gene are SGHRS and YFSETQ. CDR3 size: 14 residues. Germline trimming cut 4 bases from V and 0 bases from J; bases unmatched to any gene: 4. The CDR3 nucleotides are TGCGCCAGCAGCCCCGGGACAGTCTCCTACGAGCAGTACTTC. The encoded protein is CASSPGTVSYEQYF.

V usage is TRBV14 and J usage is TRBJ2-7; weak D call: TRBD1 (5 bases). The V gene's germline CDR1 is SGHDN and CDR2 FVKESK. V lost 3 bases, J lost 6 bases, and 12 bases lay in between. The length of the CDR3 is 13 residues. CDR3: CASSQAPQGEQYF. CDR3 bases: TGTGCCAGCAGCCAGGCCCCCCAGGGCGAGCAGTACTTC.

The chain is built from TRBV4-1 and TRBJ2-7; D possibly corresponds to TRBD1 (7 bases). Germline CDR1 MGHRA, CDR2 YSYEKL. The CDR3 length is 16 residues. V was cut by 0 bases and J by 7 bases, with 19 bases left in between. CDR3 in DNA: TGCGCCAGCAGCCAAGAACCAGCAGGGGGGCCTTGGGAGCAGTACTTC. Protein: CASSQEPAGGPWEQYF.

A single count supports this clone. The V call is TRBV9, the J call TRBJ2-5; D gene uncertain. V lost 4 bases and J 1 base, leaving 11 bases between the germline ends. The germline gives CDR1 SGDLS, CDR2 YYNGEE. The length of the CDR3 is 14 residues. The CDR3 here is CASSKGRSQETQYF. The CDR3 DNA is TGTGCCAGCAGCAAAGGACGGTCCCAAGAGACCCAGTACTTC.

The rearrangement links TRBV5-4 to TRBJ2-7, with 12 bases matching TRBD1. V lost 1 base, J lost 6 bases, and 2 bases stayed unmatched. CDR1 SGHNT and CDR2 YYREEE come from the germline V gene (reference sequence). This CDR3 comprises 14 residues. The CDR3 DNA reads as TGTGCCAGCAGCTTGAGGGACAGGGGGCGCGAGCAGTACTTC. As protein: CASSLRDRGREQYF.

The chain employs TRBV5-1 and TRBJ2-5, with 10 bases that match TRBD1. The V gene end was trimmed by 5 bases and the J gene end by 5 bases; junction bases not matched to a gene: 9. The germline V gene has CDR1 SGHRS and CDR2 YFSETQ. This CDR3 spans 15 amino acids. CDR3 sequence: CASRMGQGRRETQYF. The CDR3 DNA sequence: TGCGCCAGCAGGATGGGACAGGGGCGTAGGGAGACCCAGTACTTC.

The chain employs TRBV10-3 and TRBJ2-5, with 7 bases lining up with TRBD2. V trimming: 2 bases; J trimming: 2 bases; junction bases outside the gene matches: 5. The germline gives CDR1 ENHRY, CDR2 SYGVKD. This CDR3 spans 15 amino acids. CDR3 sequence: CAISEGLAEQETQYF. CDR3 sequence (DNA): TGTGCCATCAGTGAGGGGCTAGCGGAACAAGAGACCCAGTACTTC.

The rearrangement joins TRBV4-3 to TRBJ2-5; 11 nucleotides agree with TRBD2. The CDR3 covers 14 residues. Germline V gives CDR1 LGHNA, CDR2 YSLEER. The trim removed 3 bases at V and 5 bases at J, leaving 2 bases unmatched. The CDR3 loop is CASSQTSGIETQYF. In DNA form, the CDR3 reads TGCGCCAGCAGCCAGACTAGCGGGATTGAGACCCAGTACTTC.

This clone was detected a few times. The chain recombines TRBV10-3 with TRBJ1-2; D uncertain. V was shortened by 5 bases and J by 7 bases, with 14 bases between the two germline ends. Germline values: CDR1 ENHRY, CDR2 SYGVKD. The CDR3 totals 13 residues. CDR3 region: CAISTGRETGYTF. DNA of the CDR3: TGTGCCATCAGTACCGGGAGAGAGACTGGCTACACCTTC.

To note about this clone: The sample carries other DNA sequences with the same CDR3. The V gene is TRBV7-9, the J gene TRBJ1-1, with TRBD1 matching 9 bases. Unmatched junction bases numbered 5, after V lost 3 bases and J lost 0 bases. There are 16 residues in the CDR3. CDR1 is SEHNR, CDR2 FQNEAQ, per germline (reference sequence). The CDR3 DNA reads TGTGCCAGCAGCTTGGGACAGGGCCTTATGAACACTGAAGCTTTCTTT. Residues: CASSLGQGLMNTEAFF. The complete variable domain, with remaining parts taken from reference TRBV7-9 and TRBJ1-1, reads DTGVSQNPRHKITKRGQNVTFRCDPISEHNRLYWYRQTLGQGPEFLTYFQNEAQLEKSRLLSDRFSAERPKGSFSTLEIQRTEQGDSAMYLCASSLGQGLMNTEAFFGQGTRLTVV.